This T cell receptor beta chain was profiled in a study of T cell changes during pregnancy in multiple sclerosis. Repertoires were generated with immunoSEQ multiplex PCR, while TCRdb's copy carries only in-frame clones and drops some. Of about 47,000 clones detected, 85% to 90% appear once; the ten largest clones hold roughly 8.5%. V gave up 6 bases and J gave up 7 bases, with 15 bases separating them. The V gene's germline CDR1 is MDHEN and CDR2 SYDVKM. The CDR3 totals 13 residues. This TCR was recovered from a female donor with multiple sclerosis, enrolled in a pregnancy study. The source material was CD8+ T cells from peripheral blood mononuclear cells, sampled in the second trimester of pregnancy. This chain joins TRBV28 and TRBJ2-5, with D maybe TRBD2 (6 bases). CDR3 sequence: CASSPRGGATQYF. Here the CDR3 DNA reads TGTGCCAGCAGCCCGCGGGGTGGGGCGACCCAGTACTTC.